The next 9 T cell receptor beta chains were all read from a single sample in a study of blood T cells in healthy people across ages. Primers used in a second PCR of roughly 7 to 12 cycles were a sample-barcoded 5' primer and a J-beta primer mix. TCRdb re-called the 5' RACE reads with MiXCR, one entry per CDR3 protein. The profile shows under 1,000,000 distinct CDR3 sequences, around 34% of them singletons. Sequences were obtained from blood. The source is a man between 18 and 29 years old in good health.

This clonotype has only one observation. The chain links TRBV4-2 to TRBJ1-5; D is ambiguous. V was trimmed by 1 base and J by 4 bases, leaving 11 bases between them. Looked up from germline, CDR1 is LGHNA and CDR2 is YNFKEQ. The CDR3 extends over 15 amino acids. The CDR3 reads CASSQVAKENQPQHF. The CDR3 nucleotides read TGTGCCAGCAGCCAAGTCGCCAAAGAAAATCAGCCCCAGCATTTT.

This CDR3 reads CASSQDIGLAAAGYEQYF. In nucleotides, the CDR3 is TGTGCCAGCAGCCAAGATATCGGGCTAGCGGCCGCGGGCTACGAGCAGTACTTC. This chain links TRBV4-2 with TRBJ2-5; 7 bases map to TRBD2. The end of the DNA is better explained by TRBJ2-7, so the J call may be wrong. This CDR3 is built from 18 residues. Germline CDR1 is LGHNA and CDR2 is YNFKEQ.

In its sample, this clonotype was seen a few times. The chain couples TRBV28 to TRBJ1-4, with no clear D. Per germline, CDR1 MDHEN and CDR2 SYDVKM. The CDR3 has 15 residues. Trimming removed 6 bases from V and 4 bases from J, with 15 bases in between. The CDR3 nucleotides are TGTGCCAGCAGCCCCCTTAGGTCGGGTAATGAAAAACTGTTTTTT. Encoded protein: CASSPLRSGNEKLFF.

For this clonotype: The junction shows a germline mismatch at one end, possibly a read error. This chain's CDR3 is CVSAGSLGYTF. In DNA form, the CDR3 reads TGCGTCAGCGCCGGGAGTCTTGGCTACACCTTC. J is TRBJ1-2 and V is TRBV5-1, with D unclear. This CDR3 contains 11 residues. The V gene's germline CDR1 is SGHRS and CDR2 YFSETQ.

This clonotype appeared once. A much larger clone differs from this one at a single base, so this may be a read error. The gene calls are TRBV4-3 and TRBJ1-2, with D hard to call. The CDR3 totals 15 residues. The V gene's germline CDR1 is LGHNA and CDR2 YSLEER. The chain's CDR3 is CTSSTSLGGSYGYTF. CDR3 nucleotide sequence: TGCACCAGCAGCACAAGCCTAGGCGGTTCCTATGGCTACACCTTC.

The chain joins TRBV6-6 to TRBJ2-1; D gene uncertain. Trimming took off 0 bases at V and 6 bases at J, with 15 bases between the two ends. The CDR3 spans 16 residues. Per the germline V gene, CDR1 is MNHNY and CDR2 is SVGAGI (reference sequence). The CDR3 region has the DNA TGTGCCAGCAGTTACTCGATTGGGTTTCGAAGCAATGAGCAGTTCTTC. This gives the protein CASSYSIGFRSNEQFF.

As to this clonotype: A much more abundant neighbour one base away suggests this may be a read error. The chain joins TRBV12-3 or TRBV12-4 to TRBJ2-7; TRBD2 matches 7 bases. The CDR3 loop spans 14 amino acids. Germline trimming cut 6 bases from V and 7 bases from J; bases unmatched to any gene: 12. Here the CDR3 reads CASSTRLAYNEQYF. The CDR3 DNA reads as TGTGCCAGCAGCACGCGACTAGCATACAATGAGCAGTACTTC.

This clonotype was counted a few times. The rearrangement links TRBV19 to TRBJ1-5, with D unresolved. Looked up from germline, CDR1 is LNHDA and CDR2 is SQIVND (reference sequence). Trimming cost V 5 bases and J 3 bases, with 11 bases left between them. The length of the CDR3 is 14 residues. DNA of the CDR3: TGTGCCAGTAGTTCCGGAAAGGACAATCAGCCCCAGCATTTT. It specifies CASSSGKDNQPQHF.

Only a few counts were recorded for this clonotype. CDR3 protein: CASSPLKEKLFF. CDR3 coding DNA: TGTGCCAGTAGTCCTCTCAAAGAAAAACTGTTTTTT. V usage is TRBV19 and J usage is TRBJ1-4; D remains ambiguous. The CDR3 has 12 amino acids. Germline V lookup: CDR1 LNHDA, CDR2 SQIVND (reference sequence). Deletions cut 5 bases from V and 8 bases from J, with 9 bases between.